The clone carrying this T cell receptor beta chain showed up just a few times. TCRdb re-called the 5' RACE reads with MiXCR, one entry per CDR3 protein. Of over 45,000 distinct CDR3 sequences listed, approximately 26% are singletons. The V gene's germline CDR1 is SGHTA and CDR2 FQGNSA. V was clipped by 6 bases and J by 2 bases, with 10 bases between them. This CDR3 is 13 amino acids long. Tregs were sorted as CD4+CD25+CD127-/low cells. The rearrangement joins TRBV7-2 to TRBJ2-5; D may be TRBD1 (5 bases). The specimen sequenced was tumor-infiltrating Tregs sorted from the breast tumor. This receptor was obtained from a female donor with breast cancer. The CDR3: CASSCRVQETQYF. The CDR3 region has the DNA TGTGCCAGCAGTTGCAGGGTGCAAGAGACCCAGTACTTC. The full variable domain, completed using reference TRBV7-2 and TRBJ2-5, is GAGVSQSPSNKVTEKGKDVELRCDPISGHTALYWYRQSLGQGLEFLIYFQGNSAPDKSGLPSDRFSAERTGGSVSTLTIQRTQQEDSAVYLCASSCRVQETQYFGPGTRLLVL.